Listed here are 15 T cell receptor beta chains from one sample, sequenced in a study of siplizumab effects on memory and regulatory T cells. A 37°C coculture lasting six to seven days was applied to the mixed lymphocyte reaction cells. Clones were read by immunoSEQ multiplex PCR, and TCRdb kept only the in-frame ones, dropping some. The data contain about 14,000 clones, about 47% of them singletons. These TCRs' antigens remain unknown. The sequencing sample was made of CFSE-low (dividing) CD4+ T cells sorted from an allogeneic mixed lymphocyte reaction. These TCRs come from a human donor in good health; the cells came from an allogeneic mixed lymphocyte reaction.

Relative to its sample, this clone is medium-sized. The rearrangement joins TRBV7-8 to TRBJ2-7, with TRBD1 identical over 8 bases. This CDR3 is built from 14 residues. J was trimmed by 0 bases and V by 6 bases; bases with no gene match: 4. Germline V gives CDR1 SGHVS, CDR2 FQNEAQ. CDR3 sequence reads: CASRWGTGSYEQYF. The CDR3 bases are TGTGCCAGCAGGTGGGGGACAGGCTCCTACGAGCAGTACTTC.

In this sample, this clone turned up a few times. V is TRBV12-2 and J is TRBJ1-2; TRBD1, the table's D call, lacks a check against the DNA. TRBV12-2 is a pseudogene segment. The CDR3 contains 18 residues. DNA of the CDR3: TGTGCAAGTCGCGAACACCCGGGGACACCGAGCGTCCGCTATGGCTACACCTTC. Amino acids: CASREHPGTPSVRYGYTF.

The rearrangement uses TRBV6-6 and TRBJ2-5; 7 nucleotides line up with TRBD1. The J call may be wrong; the DNA end is better matched by TRBJ2-7. The CDR3 is made up of 15 amino acids. CDR1 is MNHNY, CDR2 SVGAGI, per germline (reference sequence). CDR3 residues: CASRGNRDSSYEQYF. In DNA, the CDR3 is TGTGCCAGCAGAGGTAATAGGGACAGCTCCTACGAGCAGTACTTC.

The J gene is TRBJ2-1, the V gene TRBV5-6, with D hard to call. The V and J ends lost 4 bases and 5 bases respectively, with 10 bases between them. Germline V CDR1 and CDR2: SGHDT, YYEEEE. There are 13 residues in the CDR3. DNA of the CDR3: TGTGCCAGCAGCCAAGGTCCGGACAATGAGCAGTTCTTC. Its translation: CASSQGPDNEQFF.

This clone was observed a single time. The chain couples TRBV11-2 to TRBJ1-2; D may be TRBD1 (5 bases). Trimming took 5 bases from V and 4 from J, leaving 8 bases between them. The CDR3 is made up of 12 amino acids. Germline-derived CDR1 and CDR2 are SGHAT and FQNNGV. The CDR3 protein is CASSETAYGYTF. The DNA for the CDR3 is TGTGCCAGCAGCGAGACAGCCTATGGCTACACCTTC. Full variable domain (missing parts from reference TRBV11-2 and TRBJ1-2): EAGVAQSPRYKIIEKRQSVAFWCNPISGHATLYWYQQILGQGPKLLIQFQNNGVVDDSQLPKDRFSAERLKGVDSTLKIQPAKLEDSAVYLCASSETAYGYTFGSGTRLTVV.

This clone was counted a few times. J is TRBJ2-2 and V is TRBV10-1; a weak D match, TRBD1 (6 bases). The CDR3 contains 13 residues. V gave up 5 bases and J gave up 6 bases, with 10 bases separating them. Germline CDR1 and CDR2: WNHNN and SYGVQD (reference sequence). The CDR3 protein is CASSRQVPGELFF. The CDR3 DNA sequence: TGCGCCAGCAGTAGACAGGTTCCCGGGGAGCTGTTTTTT.

This clone was counted a single time. The chain joins TRBV6-5 to TRBJ1-4, with 7 nucleotides matching TRBD1. This CDR3 has 15 residues. Losses at the gene ends were 0 bases for V and 8 bases for J; bases not matched to a gene: 6. Germline V gives CDR1 MNHEY, CDR2 SVGAGI. CDR3 sequence reads: CASSYSTGRYEKLFF. The DNA for the CDR3 is TGTGCCAGCAGTTACTCGACAGGGCGGTACGAAAAACTGTTTTTT.

The rearrangement joins TRBV27 to TRBJ1-4; D not certain. Germline CDR1 reads MNHEY; CDR2 reads SMNVEV (reference sequence). V lost 4 bases, J lost 6 bases, and 15 bases lay in between. This CDR3 spans 15 amino acids. CDR3 region: CASSSKGWGYEKLFF. CDR3 in DNA: TGTGCCAGCAGTTCCAAGGGATGGGGATATGAAAAACTGTTTTTT.

This rearrangement joins TRBV11-3 to TRBJ1-1; D is unresolved. V dropped 1 base and J dropped 1 base, with 7 bases sitting between them. The CDR3 is 14 amino acids. Per germline, CDR1 SGHNT and CDR2 YENEEA. The CDR3: CASSLAGKNTEAFF. CDR3 sequence (DNA): TGTGCCAGCAGCTTAGCTGGGAAGAACACTGAAGCTTTCTTT.

For the CDR3, the DNA is TGTGCCAGCAGCCTTTTGTCCAGGGGGAACACCGGGGAGCTGTTTTTT. Translation: CASSLLSRGNTGELFF. This chain joins TRBV7-2 and TRBJ2-2; D is possibly TRBD1 (6 bases). CDR3 length equals 16 residues. In germline, CDR1 is SGHTA, CDR2 FQGNSA. The ends were cut back, 5 bases at V and 1 base at J, with 14 bases in the middle.

The table lists this clone with a few counts. V and J are TRBV6-4 and TRBJ2-3, with D uncertain. The CDR3 consists of 14 residues. The V end lost 7 bases, the J end lost 0 bases, and 11 bases lay between the germline ends. Germline V gene sequence: CDR1 MRHNA, CDR2 SNTAGT. CDR3 nucleotides: TGTGCCAGCAAATCAATGCCTAGCACAGATACGCAGTATTTT. Protein sequence: CASKSMPSTDTQYF.

The rearrangement joins TRBV5-4 to TRBJ1-1; no clear D. Germline V CDR1 and CDR2: SGHNT, YYREEE (reference sequence). This CDR3 comprises 14 residues. Trimming cost V 4 bases and J 5 bases, with 15 bases left between them. The CDR3 DNA reads as TGTGCCAGCAGCGTCGAAGTCGGGAGGACTGAAGCTTTCTTT. Residues: CASSVEVGRTEAFF.

By sample share, this clone is medium-sized. This rearrangement joins TRBV30 to TRBJ1-2; possibly TRBD1 for D (5 bases). The V gene's germline CDR1 is GTSNPN and CDR2 SVGIG (reference sequence). The CDR3 length is 16 residues. The ends were cut back, 0 bases at V and 8 bases at J, with 22 bases in the middle. CDR3 amino acids: CAWSVQSGRGALGYTF. In DNA form, the CDR3 reads TGTGCCTGGAGTGTACAATCGGGGAGGGGAGCTTTGGGCTACACCTTC. Full variable domain (outside the CDR3, taken from reference TRBV30 and TRBJ1-2): SQTIHQWPATLVQPVGSPLSLECTVEGTSNPNLYWYRQAAGRGLQLLFYSVGIGQISSEVPQNLSASRPQDRQFILSSKKLLLSDSGFYLCAWSVQSGRGALGYTFGSGTRLTVV.

CDR3: CASSLVSSGNTGELFF. CDR3 bases: TGTGCCAGCAGCTTAGTGTCTAGCGGGAACACCGGGGAGCTGTTTTTT. The chain couples TRBV7-3 to TRBJ2-2; 7 bases agree with TRBD2. The V segment lost 2 bases and the J segment 1 base; nucleotides outside the gene matches: 4. Germline loops: CDR1 SGHTA, CDR2 FQGTGA. The CDR3 loop spans 16 amino acids.

This clone has more than one count but fewer than ten. The CDR3 is CASSPTSGGRAGELFF. DNA of the CDR3: TGCGCCAGCAGCCCGACTAGCGGGGGGCGGGCCGGGGAGCTGTTTTTT. The chain carries TRBV5-1 and TRBJ2-2; 13 bases are a match to TRBD2. CDR1 and CDR2 from the germline V gene are SGHRS and YFSETQ. The CDR3 has 16 residues. Germline trimming cut 4 bases from V and 6 bases from J; bases unmatched to any gene: 6.